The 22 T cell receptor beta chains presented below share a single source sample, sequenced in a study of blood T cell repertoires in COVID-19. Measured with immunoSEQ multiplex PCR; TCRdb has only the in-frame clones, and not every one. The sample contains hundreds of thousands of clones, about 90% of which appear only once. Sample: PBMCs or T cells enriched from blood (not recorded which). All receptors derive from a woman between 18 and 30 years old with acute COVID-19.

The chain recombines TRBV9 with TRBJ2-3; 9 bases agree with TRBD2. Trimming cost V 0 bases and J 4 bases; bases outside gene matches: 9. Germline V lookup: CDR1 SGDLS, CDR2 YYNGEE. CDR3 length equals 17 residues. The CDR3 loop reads CASSVDPSGRSADTQYF. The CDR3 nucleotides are TGTGCCAGCAGCGTAGATCCGAGCGGGAGGTCGGCAGATACGCAGTATTTT.

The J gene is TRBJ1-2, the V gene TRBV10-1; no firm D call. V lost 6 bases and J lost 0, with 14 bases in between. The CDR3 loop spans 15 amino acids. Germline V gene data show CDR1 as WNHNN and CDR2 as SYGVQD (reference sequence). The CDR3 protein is CASRMGQTPNYGYTF. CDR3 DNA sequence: TGCGCCAGCAGGATGGGCCAAACCCCTAACTATGGCTACACCTTC.

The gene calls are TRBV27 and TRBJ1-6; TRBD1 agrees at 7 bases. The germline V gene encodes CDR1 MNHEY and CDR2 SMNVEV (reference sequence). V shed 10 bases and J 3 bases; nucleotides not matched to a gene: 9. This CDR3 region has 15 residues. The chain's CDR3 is CATTPQGDYNSPLHF. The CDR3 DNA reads TGTGCCACGACTCCCCAGGGGGACTATAATTCACCCCTCCACTTT.

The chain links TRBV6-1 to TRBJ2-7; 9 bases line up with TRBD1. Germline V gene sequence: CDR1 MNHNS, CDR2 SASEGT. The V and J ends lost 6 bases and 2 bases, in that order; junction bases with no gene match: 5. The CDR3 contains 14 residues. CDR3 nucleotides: TGTGCCAGCAGCCTCGACAGGGGGGCCTACGAGCAGTACTTC. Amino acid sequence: CASSLDRGAYEQYF.

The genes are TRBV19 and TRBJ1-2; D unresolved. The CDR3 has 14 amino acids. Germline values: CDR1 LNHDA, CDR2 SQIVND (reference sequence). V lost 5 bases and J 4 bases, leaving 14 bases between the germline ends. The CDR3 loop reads CASSRSLGAYGYTF. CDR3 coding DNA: TGTGCCAGTAGTCGGTCCTTGGGAGCCTATGGCTACACCTTC.

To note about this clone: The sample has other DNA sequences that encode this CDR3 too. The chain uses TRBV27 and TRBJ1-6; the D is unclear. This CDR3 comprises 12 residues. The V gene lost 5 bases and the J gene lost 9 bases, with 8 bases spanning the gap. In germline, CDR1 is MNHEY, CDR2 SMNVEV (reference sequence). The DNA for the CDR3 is TGTGCCAGCAGTCCCCCCGGTTCACCCCTCCACTTT. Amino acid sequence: CASSPPGSPLHF.

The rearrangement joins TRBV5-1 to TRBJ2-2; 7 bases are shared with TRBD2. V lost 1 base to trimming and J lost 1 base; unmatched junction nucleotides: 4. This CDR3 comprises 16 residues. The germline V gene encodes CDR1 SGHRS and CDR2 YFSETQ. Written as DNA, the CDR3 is TGCGCCAGCAGCTTGAGGGCTAGCGGGAACACCGGGGAGCTGTTTTTT. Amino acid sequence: CASSLRASGNTGELFF. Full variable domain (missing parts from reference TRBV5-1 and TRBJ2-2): KAGVTQTPRYLIKTRGQQVTLSCSPISGHRSVSWYQQTPGQGLQFLFEYFSETQRNKGNFPGRFSGRQFSNSRSEMNVSTLELGDSALYLCASSLRASGNTGELFFGEGSRLTVL.

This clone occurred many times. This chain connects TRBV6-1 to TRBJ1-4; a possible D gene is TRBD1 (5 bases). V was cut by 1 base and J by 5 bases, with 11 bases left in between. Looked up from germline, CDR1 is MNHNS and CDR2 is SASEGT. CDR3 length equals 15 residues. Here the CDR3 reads CASSEDPGGNEKLFF. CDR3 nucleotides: TGTGCCAGCAGTGAAGATCCGGGGGGGAATGAAAAACTGTTTTTT.

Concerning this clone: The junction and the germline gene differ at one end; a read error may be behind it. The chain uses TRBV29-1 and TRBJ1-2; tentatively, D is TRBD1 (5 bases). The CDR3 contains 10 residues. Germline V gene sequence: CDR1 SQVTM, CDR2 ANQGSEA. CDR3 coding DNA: TGCAGCGTTGAAGATAACCAGGGCATTTTC. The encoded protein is CSVEDNQGIF.

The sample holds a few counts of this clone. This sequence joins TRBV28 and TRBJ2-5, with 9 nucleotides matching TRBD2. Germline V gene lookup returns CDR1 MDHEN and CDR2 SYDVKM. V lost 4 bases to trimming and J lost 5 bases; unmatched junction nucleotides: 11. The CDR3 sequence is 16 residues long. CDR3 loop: CASSYPGVAGAETQYF. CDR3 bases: TGTGCCAGCAGTTACCCCGGGGTAGCGGGAGCGGAGACCCAGTACTTC.

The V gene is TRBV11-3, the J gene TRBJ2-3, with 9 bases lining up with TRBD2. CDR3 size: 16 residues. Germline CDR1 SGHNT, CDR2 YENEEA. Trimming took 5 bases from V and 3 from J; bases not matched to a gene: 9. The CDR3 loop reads CASSLSGSRLTDTQYF. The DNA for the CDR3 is TGTGCCAGCAGCCTTAGCGGGAGTAGGTTAACAGATACGCAGTATTTT.

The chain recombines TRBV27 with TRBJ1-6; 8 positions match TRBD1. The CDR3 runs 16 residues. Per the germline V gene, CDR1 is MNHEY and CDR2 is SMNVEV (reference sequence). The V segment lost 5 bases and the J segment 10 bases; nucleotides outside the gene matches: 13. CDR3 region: CASSQEDGQGTSPLHF. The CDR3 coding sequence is TGTGCCAGCAGTCAGGAGGATGGACAGGGTACCTCACCCCTCCACTTT.

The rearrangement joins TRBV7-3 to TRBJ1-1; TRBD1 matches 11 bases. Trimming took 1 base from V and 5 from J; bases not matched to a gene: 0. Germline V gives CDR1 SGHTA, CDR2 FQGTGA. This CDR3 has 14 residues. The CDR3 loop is CASSLRDRGTEAFF. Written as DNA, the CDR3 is TGTGCCAGCAGCTTAAGGGACAGGGGGACTGAAGCTTTCTTT.

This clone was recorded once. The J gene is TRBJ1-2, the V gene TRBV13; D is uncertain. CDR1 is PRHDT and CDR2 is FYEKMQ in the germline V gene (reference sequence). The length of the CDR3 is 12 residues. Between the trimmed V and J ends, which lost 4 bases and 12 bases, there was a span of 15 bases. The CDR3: CASSSLRIVDTF. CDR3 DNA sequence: TGTGCCAGCAGCTCCCTTAGAATAGTGGACACCTTC.

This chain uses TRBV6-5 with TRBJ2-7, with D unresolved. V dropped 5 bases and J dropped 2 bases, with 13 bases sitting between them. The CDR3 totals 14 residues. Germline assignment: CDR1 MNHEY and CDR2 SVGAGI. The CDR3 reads CASSPSTNPYEQYF. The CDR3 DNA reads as TGTGCCAGCAGTCCTTCGACAAATCCCTACGAGCAGTACTTC.

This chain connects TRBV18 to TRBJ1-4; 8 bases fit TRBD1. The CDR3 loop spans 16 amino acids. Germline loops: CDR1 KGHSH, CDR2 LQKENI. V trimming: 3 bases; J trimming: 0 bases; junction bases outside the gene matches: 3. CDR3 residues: CASSPTGVATNEKLFF. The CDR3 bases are TGTGCCAGCTCACCGACAGGGGTTGCAACTAATGAAAAACTGTTTTTT. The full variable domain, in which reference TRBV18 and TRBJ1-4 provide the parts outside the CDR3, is NAGVMQNPRHLVRRRGQEARLRCSPMKGHSHVYWYRQLPEEGLKFMVYLQKENIIDESGMPKERFSAEFPKEGPSILRIQQVVRGDSAAYFCASSPTGVATNEKLFFGSGTQLSVL.

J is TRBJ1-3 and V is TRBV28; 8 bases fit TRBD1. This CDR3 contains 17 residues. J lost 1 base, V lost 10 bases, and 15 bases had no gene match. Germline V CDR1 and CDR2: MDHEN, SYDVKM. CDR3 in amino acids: CATQRRTGTISGNTIYF. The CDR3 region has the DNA TGTGCCACCCAGCGGAGGACAGGGACAATATCTGGAAACACCATATATTTT.

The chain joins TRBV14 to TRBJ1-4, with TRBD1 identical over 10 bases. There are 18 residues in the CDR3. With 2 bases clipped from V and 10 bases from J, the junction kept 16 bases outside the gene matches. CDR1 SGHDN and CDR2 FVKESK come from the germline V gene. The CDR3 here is CASSQRRQGARNGVKLFF. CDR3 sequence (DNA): TGTGCCAGCAGCCAACGGCGACAGGGGGCGCGAAATGGGGTAAAACTGTTTTTT.

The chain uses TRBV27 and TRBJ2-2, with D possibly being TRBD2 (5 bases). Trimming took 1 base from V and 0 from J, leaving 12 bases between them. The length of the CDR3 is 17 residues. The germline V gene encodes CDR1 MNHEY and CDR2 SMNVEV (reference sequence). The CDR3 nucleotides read TGTGCCAGCAGTTTATGGGGTAGCGCAACGAACACCGGGGAGCTGTTTTTT. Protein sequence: CASSLWGSATNTGELFF.

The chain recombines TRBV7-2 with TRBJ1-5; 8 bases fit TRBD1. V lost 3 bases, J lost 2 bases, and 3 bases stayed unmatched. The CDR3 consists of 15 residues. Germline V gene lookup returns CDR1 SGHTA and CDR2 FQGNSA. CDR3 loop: CASSLGQVRNQPQHF. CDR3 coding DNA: TGTGCCAGCAGCTTGGGACAGGTCCGCAATCAGCCCCAGCATTTT.

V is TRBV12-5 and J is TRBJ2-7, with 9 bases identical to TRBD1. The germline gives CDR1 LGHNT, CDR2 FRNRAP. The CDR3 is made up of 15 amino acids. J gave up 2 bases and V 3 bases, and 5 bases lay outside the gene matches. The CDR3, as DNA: TGTGCTAGTGGTTTTTCCCGGACAGGGGCCTACGAGCAGTACTTC. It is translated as CASGFSRTGAYEQYF.

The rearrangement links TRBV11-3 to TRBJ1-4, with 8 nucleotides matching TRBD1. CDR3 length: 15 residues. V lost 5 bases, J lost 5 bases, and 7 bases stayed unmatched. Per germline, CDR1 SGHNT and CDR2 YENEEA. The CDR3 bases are TGTGCCAGCAGCATTGACAGGGGCCCGAATGAAAAACTGTTTTTT. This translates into CASSIDRGPNEKLFF.